This TCR beta chain stems from a study of CD4 T cell repertoires in COVID-19. Notes on the study in general: Suggested intraclonal diversification: top SARS-CoV-2-reactive clonotypes appeared in two or three memory subsets.

Sequencing was done directly on freshly isolated, uncultured memory T cells. A note on this clone: Its matching antigen is unknown.

The data were produced by immunoSEQ multiplex PCR, yet TCRdb's version contains in-frame clones alone and is incomplete. This sample has tens of thousands of clones, with around 87% found just once. Germline V CDR1 and CDR2: LNHDA, SQIVND (reference sequence). The CDR3 sequence is 14 residues long. The trim removed 4 bases at V and 7 bases at J, leaving 6 bases unmatched. The clonotype was recovered from a human donor who had COVID-19. This rearrangement joins TRBV19 to TRBJ1-5, with 8 bases identical to TRBD1. This specimen was central memory CD4+ T cells from blood, taken before the COVID-19 pandemic. The CDR3, as DNA: TGTGCCAGTAGTAAGCAGGGGGCACGGCAGCCCCAGCATTTT. Protein sequence: CASSKQGARQPQHF.